This T cell receptor beta chain appears in the sequencing data of a study of T cells in Graves' hyperthyroidism and ophthalmopathy. Broader study findings: Blood samples included most of the expanded thyroid clonotypes exceeding 0.001.

The V gene's germline CDR1 is SGHTA and CDR2 FQGNSA. This CDR3 region has 17 residues. Uncontrolled infection, other autoimmune disease, pregnancy or lactation barred patients from enrollment. To note about this clonotype: What it binds is unknown. At one of its ends the junction is not consistent with the germline gene, which may arise from a read error.

TCR beta CDR3 region amplification was performed from RNA transcripts. The HTBI primer set served for first-round RT-PCR of the TCR CDR3. TCRdb re-derived calls from the multiplex PCR reads in MiXCR, one entry per CDR3 protein. Of some 500,000 distinct CDR3 sequences listed, roughly 16% are singletons. The sequenced sample consisted of blood. The TCR comes from a woman aged 25 to 39 with Graves' ophthalmopathy. The rearrangement joins TRBV7-2 to TRBJ2-6; D is uncertain. CDR3 sequence (DNA): TGCGCCAGCAGCCAAGATTCTCGCCTCTCTGGGGCCAACGTCCTGACTTTC. It encodes CASSQDSRLSGANVLTF.